This T cell receptor beta chain was sequenced in a study of CD8 T cells in ankylosing spondylitis. On this clonotype: One junction end disagrees with the germline gene, perhaps due to a read error.

TCRdb re-analysed the 5' RACE reads in MiXCR, keeping a single row per CDR3 protein. In the table there are 200,000 to 300,000 distinct CDR3 sequences, roughly a tenth of which are singletons. Germline V lookup: CDR1 SGHRS, CDR2 YFSETQ. The CDR3 totals 18 residues. Material for sequencing was blood, either unsorted or a sorted T cell fraction (not recorded which). The TCR sequence derives from a male donor with ankylosing spondylitis or in good health (not recorded which). The chain carries TRBV5-1 and TRBJ2-7; D perhaps matches TRBD2 (6 bases). CDR3 bases: TGCGCCAGAAGCTTGGGGGAATTAACTTGGACTACAACCTGCGAGCAGTACTTC. Protein product: CARSLGELTWTTTCEQYF.